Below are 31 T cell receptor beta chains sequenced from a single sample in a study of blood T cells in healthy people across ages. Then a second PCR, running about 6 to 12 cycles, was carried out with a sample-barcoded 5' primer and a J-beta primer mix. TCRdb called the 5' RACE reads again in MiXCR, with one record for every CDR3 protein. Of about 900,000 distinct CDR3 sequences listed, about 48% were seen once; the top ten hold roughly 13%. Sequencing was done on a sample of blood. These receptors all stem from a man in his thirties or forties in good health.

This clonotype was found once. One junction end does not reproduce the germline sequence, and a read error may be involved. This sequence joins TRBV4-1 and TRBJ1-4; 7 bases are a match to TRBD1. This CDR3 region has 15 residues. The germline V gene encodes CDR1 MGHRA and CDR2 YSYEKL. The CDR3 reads CASSQARAGGEKLFF. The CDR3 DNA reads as TGTGCCAGCAGCCAAGCTAGGGCAGGGGGTGAAAAACTGTTTTTT.

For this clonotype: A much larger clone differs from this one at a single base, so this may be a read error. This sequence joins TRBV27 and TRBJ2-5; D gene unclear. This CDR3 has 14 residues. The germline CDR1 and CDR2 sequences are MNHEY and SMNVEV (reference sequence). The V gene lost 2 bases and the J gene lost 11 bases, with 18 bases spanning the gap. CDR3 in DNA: TGTGCCAGCAGTTTAGCAGTCCCCAGCAATGAGCAGTACTTC. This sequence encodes CASSLAVPSNEQYF.

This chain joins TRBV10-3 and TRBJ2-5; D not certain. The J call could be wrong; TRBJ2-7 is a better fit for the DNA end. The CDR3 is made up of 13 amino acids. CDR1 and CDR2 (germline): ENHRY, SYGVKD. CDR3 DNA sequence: TGTGCCATCAGTGTGGGATTGTTGGGCGAGCAGTACTTC. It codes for CAISVGLLGEQYF.

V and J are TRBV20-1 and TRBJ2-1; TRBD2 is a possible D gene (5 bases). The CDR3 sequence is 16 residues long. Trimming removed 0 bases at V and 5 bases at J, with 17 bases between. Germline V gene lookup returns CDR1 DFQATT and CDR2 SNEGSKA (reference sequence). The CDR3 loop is CSARERLALGHNEQFF. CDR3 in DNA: TGCAGTGCTAGAGAGAGGCTAGCACTGGGCCACAATGAGCAGTTCTTC.

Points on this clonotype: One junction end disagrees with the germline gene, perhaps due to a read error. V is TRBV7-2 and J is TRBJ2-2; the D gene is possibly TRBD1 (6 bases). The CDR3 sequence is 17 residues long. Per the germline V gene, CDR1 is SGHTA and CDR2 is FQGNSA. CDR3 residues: CASSFHRDLVITGELFF. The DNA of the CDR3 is TGCGCCAGCAGCTTTCACAGGGATTTAGTTATCACCGGGGAGCTGTTTTTT.

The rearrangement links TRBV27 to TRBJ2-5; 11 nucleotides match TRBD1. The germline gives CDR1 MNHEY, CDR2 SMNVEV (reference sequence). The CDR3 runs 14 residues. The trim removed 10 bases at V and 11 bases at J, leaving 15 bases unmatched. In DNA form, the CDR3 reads TGTGCCATCAAGGGGACAGGGGGGTACAATGAGCAGTACTTC. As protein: CAIKGTGGYNEQYF.

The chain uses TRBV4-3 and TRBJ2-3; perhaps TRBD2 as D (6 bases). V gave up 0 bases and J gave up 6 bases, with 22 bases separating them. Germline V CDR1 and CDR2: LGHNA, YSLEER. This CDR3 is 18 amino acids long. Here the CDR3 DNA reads TGCGCCAGCAGCCAAGATATTTCGGAGGAGGGGTATGGTGATACGCAGTATTTT. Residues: CASSQDISEEGYGDTQYF.

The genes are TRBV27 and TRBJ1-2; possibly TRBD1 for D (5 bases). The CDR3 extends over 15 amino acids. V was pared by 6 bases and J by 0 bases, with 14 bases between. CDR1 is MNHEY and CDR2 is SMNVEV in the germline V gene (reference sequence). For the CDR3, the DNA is TGTGCCAGCAGCGAGTTGGGAGGGGCTAACTATGGCTACACCTTC. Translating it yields CASSELGGANYGYTF.

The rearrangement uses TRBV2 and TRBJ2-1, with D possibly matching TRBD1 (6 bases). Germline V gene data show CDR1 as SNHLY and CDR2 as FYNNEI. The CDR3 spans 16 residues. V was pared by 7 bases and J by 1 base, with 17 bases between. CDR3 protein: CASNLLQGTSYNEQFF. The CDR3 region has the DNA TGTGCCAGCAACCTATTACAGGGCACGTCCTACAATGAGCAGTTCTTC.

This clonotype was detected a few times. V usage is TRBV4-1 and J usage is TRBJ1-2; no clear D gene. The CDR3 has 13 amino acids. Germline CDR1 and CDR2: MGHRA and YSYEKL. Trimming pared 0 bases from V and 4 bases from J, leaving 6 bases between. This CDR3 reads CASSQESTYGYTF. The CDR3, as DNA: TGCGCCAGCAGCCAAGAAAGCACCTATGGCTACACCTTC.

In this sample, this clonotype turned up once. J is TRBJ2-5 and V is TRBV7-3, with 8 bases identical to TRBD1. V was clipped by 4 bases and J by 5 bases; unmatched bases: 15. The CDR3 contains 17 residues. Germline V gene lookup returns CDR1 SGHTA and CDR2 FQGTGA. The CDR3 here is CASSSYIGQGSLETQYF. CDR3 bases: TGTGCCAGCAGCTCATACATCGGACAGGGTTCCTTGGAGACCCAGTACTTC.

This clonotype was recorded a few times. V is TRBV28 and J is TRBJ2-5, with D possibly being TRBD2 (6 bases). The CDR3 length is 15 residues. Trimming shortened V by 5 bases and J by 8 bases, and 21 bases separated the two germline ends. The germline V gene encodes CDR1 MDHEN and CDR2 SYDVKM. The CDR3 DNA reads TGTGCCAGCAGTACCGGGACTGGGTACAAGAGAACCCAGTACTTC. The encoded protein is CASSTGTGYKRTQYF.

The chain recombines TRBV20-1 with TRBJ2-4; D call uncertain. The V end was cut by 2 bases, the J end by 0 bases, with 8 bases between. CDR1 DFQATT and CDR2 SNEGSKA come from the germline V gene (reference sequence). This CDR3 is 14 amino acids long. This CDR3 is CSARMQIAKNIQYF. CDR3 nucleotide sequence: TGCAGTGCTAGAATGCAGATAGCCAAAAACATTCAGTACTTC.

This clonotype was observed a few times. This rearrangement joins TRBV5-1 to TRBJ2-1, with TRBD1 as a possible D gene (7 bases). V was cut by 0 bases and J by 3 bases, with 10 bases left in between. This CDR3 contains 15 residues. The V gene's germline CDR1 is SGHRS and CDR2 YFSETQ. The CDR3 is CASSLVQGGYNEQFF. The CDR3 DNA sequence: TGCGCCAGCAGCTTGGTCCAGGGGGGCTACAATGAGCAGTTCTTC.

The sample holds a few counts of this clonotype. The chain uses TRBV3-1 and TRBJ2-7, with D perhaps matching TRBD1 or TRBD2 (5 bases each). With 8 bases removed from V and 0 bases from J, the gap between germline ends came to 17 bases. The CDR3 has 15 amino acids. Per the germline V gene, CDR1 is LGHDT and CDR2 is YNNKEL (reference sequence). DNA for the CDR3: TGTGCCAGCGCTGGGACGGCCCAAAGCTCCTACGAGCAGTACTTC. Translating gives CASAGTAQSSYEQYF.

This chain's CDR3 is CSARASRATPQETQYF. The CDR3 DNA reads TGCAGTGCTAGAGCTTCCAGGGCTACACCTCAAGAGACCCAGTACTTC. The J gene is TRBJ2-5, the V gene TRBV20-1, with D possibly TRBD1 on 5 matching bases. V was pared by 1 base and J by 2 bases, with 17 bases between. The germline gives CDR1 DFQATT, CDR2 SNEGSKA (reference sequence). This CDR3 contains 16 residues.

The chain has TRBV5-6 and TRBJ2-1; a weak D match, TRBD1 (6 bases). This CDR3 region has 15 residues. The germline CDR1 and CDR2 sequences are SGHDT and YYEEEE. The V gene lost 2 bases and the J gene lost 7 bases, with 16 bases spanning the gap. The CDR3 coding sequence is TGTGCCAGCAGCTTTGACAGGATCCTTAGGAATGAGCAGTTCTTC. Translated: CASSFDRILRNEQFF. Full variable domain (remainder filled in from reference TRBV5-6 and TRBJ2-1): DAGVTQSPTHLIKTRGQQVTLRCSPKSGHDTVSWYQQALGQGPQFIFQYYEEEERQRGNFPDRFSGHQFPNYSSELNVNALLLGDSALYLCASSFDRILRNEQFFGPGTRLTVL.

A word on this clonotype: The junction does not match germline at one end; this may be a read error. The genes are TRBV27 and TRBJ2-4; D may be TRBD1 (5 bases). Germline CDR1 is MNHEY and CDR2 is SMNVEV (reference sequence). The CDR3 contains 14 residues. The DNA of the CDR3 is TGTGCCAGCAGTTCCCCGACAGCCATAAACATTCAGTACTTC. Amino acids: CASSSPTAINIQYF.

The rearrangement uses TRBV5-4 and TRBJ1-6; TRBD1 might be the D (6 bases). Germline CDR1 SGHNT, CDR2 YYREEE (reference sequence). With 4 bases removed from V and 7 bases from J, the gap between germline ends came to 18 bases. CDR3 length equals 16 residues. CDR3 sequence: CASSPYGAGVNSPLHF. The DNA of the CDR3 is TGTGCCAGCAGCCCCTATGGGGCAGGGGTGAATTCACCCCTCCACTTT.

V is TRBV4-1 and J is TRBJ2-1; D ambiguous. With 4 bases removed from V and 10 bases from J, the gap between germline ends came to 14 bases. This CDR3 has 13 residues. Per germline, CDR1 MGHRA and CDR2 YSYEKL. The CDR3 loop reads CASSPHLLGEQFF. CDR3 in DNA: TGCGCCAGCAGCCCCCATCTTCTTGGGGAGCAGTTCTTC.

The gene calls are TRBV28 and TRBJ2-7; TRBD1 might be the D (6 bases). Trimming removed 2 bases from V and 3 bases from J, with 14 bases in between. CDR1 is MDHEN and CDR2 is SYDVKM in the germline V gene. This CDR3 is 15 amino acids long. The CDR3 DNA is TGTGCCAGCAGTTTAGCGGCAGGGGCCCGCTACGAGCAGTACTTC. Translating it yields CASSLAAGARYEQYF.

In DNA form, the CDR3 reads TGTGCCAGCAGCGTGGGTGCCGAGACAGGGAAGACCCAGTACTTC. This codes for CASSVGAETGKTQYF. V gene TRBV9 combines with J gene TRBJ2-5; TRBD1 matches at 7 bases. V shed 2 bases and J 6 bases; nucleotides not matched to a gene: 10. Germline lookup yields CDR1 SGDLS and CDR2 YYNGEE. The CDR3 has 15 residues. Filled out from reference TRBV9 and TRBJ2-5, the complete variable domain reads DSGVTQTPKHLITATGQRVTLRCSPRSGDLSVYWYQQSLDQGLQFLIQYYNGEERAKGNILERFSAQQFPDLHSELNLSSLELGDSALYFCASSVGAETGKTQYFGPGTRLLVL.

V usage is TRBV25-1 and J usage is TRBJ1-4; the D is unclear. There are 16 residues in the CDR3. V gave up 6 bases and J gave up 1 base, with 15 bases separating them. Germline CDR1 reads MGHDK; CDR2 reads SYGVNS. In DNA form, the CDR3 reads TGTGCCAGCAGATCGGGTCTGAAGGGAACTAATGAAAAACTGTTTTTT. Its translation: CASRSGLKGTNEKLFF.

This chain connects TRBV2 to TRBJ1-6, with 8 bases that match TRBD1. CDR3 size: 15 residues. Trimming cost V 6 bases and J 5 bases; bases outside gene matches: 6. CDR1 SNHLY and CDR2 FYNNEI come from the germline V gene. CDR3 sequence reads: CASRRQGPNNSPLHF. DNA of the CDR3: TGTGCCAGCAGAAGACAGGGGCCGAATAATTCACCCCTCCACTTT.

CDR3 nucleotide sequence: TGTGCCAGCAGCTTAGACGGTCAGGGGCAAGAGACCCAGTACTTC. It is translated as CASSLDGQGQETQYF. This chain joins TRBV7-2 and TRBJ2-5; perhaps TRBD1 as D (6 bases). The V end lost 1 base, the J end lost 2 bases, and 11 bases lay between the germline ends. This CDR3 comprises 15 residues. Germline values: CDR1 SGHTA, CDR2 FQGNSA.

The CDR3 reads CASSWDRGGNYGYTF. As DNA, the CDR3 is TGTGCCAGCAGCTGGGACAGGGGGGGGAACTATGGCTACACCTTC. The chain employs TRBV27 and TRBJ1-2; TRBD1 agrees at 11 bases. The CDR3 is made up of 15 amino acids. Per the germline V gene, CDR1 is MNHEY and CDR2 is SMNVEV (reference sequence). Unmatched junction bases numbered 5, after V lost 6 bases and J lost 2 bases.

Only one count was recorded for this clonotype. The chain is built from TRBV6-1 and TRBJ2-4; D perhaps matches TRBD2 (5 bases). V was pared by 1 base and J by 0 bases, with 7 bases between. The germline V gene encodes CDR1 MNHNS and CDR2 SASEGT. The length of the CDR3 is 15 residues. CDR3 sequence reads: CASSEGSGAKNIQYF. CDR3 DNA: TGTGCCAGCAGTGAAGGAAGCGGAGCCAAAAACATTCAGTACTTC.

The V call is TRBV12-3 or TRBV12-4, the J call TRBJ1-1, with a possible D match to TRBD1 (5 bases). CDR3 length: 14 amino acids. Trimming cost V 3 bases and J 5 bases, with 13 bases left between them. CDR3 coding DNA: TGTGCCAGCAGTTTTGGAGGGGTGGTAACTGAAGCTTTCTTT. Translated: CASSFGGVVTEAFF.

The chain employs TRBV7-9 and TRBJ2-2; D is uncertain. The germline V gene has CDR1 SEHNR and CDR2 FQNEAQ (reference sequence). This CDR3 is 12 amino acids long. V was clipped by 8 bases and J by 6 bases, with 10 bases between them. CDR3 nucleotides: TGTGCCAGCGGTATTGCATCCGGGGAGCTGTTTTTT. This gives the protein CASGIASGELFF.

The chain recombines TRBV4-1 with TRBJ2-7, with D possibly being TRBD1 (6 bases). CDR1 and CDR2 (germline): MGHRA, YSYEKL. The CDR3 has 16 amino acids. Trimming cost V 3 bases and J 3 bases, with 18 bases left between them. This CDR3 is CASSQVSELGGYEQYF. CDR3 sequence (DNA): TGCGCCAGCAGCCAGGTATCGGAACTAGGGGGCTACGAGCAGTACTTC.

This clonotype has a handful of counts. The CDR3 coding sequence is TGTGCCAGCAGCCAAGATACGGCGCAAGAGACCCAGTACTTC. This sequence encodes CASSQDTAQETQYF. This chain links TRBV3-1 with TRBJ2-5; unclear D gene. V dropped 0 bases and J dropped 2 bases, with 7 bases sitting between them. Germline lookup yields CDR1 LGHDT and CDR2 YNNKEL (reference sequence). The CDR3 is 14 residues long.